The 16 T cell receptor beta chains reported below all come from one sample, sequenced in a study of blood T cell repertoires in COVID-19. Some clones are missing from TCRdb's copy, which holds only in-frame ones; the method was immunoSEQ multiplex PCR. The repertoire includes around 200,000 clones, about 86% of them detected once, and 3.5% to 4.5% sits in the top ten. The sequenced sample consisted of peripheral blood. These receptors were taken from a man aged 18 to 29 with active or convalescent COVID-19.

The V gene is TRBV6-5, the J gene TRBJ2-2; 10 nucleotides line up with TRBD1. The germline CDR1 and CDR2 sequences are MNHEY and SVGAGI. The junction had 8 bases not matched to a gene; V was cut back by 6 bases and J by 7 bases. CDR3 length equals 15 residues. This chain's CDR3 is CASRNGGQGSGELFF. CDR3 DNA sequence: TGTGCCAGCAGAAACGGGGGACAGGGGAGCGGGGAGCTGTTTTTT.

The J gene is TRBJ2-6, the V gene TRBV27; D ambiguous. This CDR3 is built from 17 residues. Germline V gene lookup returns CDR1 MNHEY and CDR2 SMNVEV (reference sequence). Trimming took 6 bases from V and 0 from J, leaving 15 bases between them. DNA of the CDR3: TGTGCCAGCAGCCCCTTGGCCGTTCACTCTGGGGCCAACGTCCTGACTTTC. Translating it yields CASSPLAVHSGANVLTF.

This sequence joins TRBV2 and TRBJ2-2, with D tentatively TRBD2 (6 bases). CDR3 length equals 14 residues. Trimming cost V 8 bases and J 1 base, with 11 bases left between them. Germline V gene sequence: CDR1 SNHLY, CDR2 FYNNEI. CDR3 protein: CASSGTENTGELFF. CDR3 sequence (DNA): TGTGCCAGCTCCGGGACTGAGAACACCGGGGAGCTGTTTTTT. Supplemented by reference TRBV2 and TRBJ2-2, the full variable domain reads EPEVTQTPSHQVTQMGQEVILRCVPISNHLYFYWYRQILGQKVEFLVSFYNNEISEKSEIFDDQFSVERPDGSNFTLKIRSTKLEDSAMYFCASSGTENTGELFFGEGSRLTVL.

The chain joins TRBV19 to TRBJ1-2, with a possible D match to TRBD1 (6 bases). The CDR3 covers 15 residues. The germline V gene encodes CDR1 LNHDA and CDR2 SQIVND (reference sequence). Deletions cut 6 bases from V and 5 bases from J, with 19 bases between. This CDR3 is CASRAPGQILYGYTF. The CDR3 region has the DNA TGTGCCAGTAGGGCGCCTGGACAGATCTTGTATGGCTACACCTTC.

The gene calls are TRBV28 and TRBJ1-2, with TRBD1 identical over 9 bases. V dropped 10 bases and J dropped 7; count of bases not matched to a gene: 10. The CDR3 sequence is 13 residues long. The germline gives CDR1 MDHEN, CDR2 SYDVKM. The CDR3 spells CATTPGTGIGYTF. The CDR3 nucleotides are TGTGCCACGACCCCAGGGACAGGGATTGGCTACACCTTC.

The chain has TRBV3-1 (or the pseudogene TRBV3-2) and TRBJ2-5, with D possibly being TRBD2 (7 bases). Per germline, CDR1 LGHDT and CDR2 YNNKEL (reference sequence). V lost 1 base, J lost 5 bases, and 14 bases lay in between. This CDR3 contains 15 residues. CDR3 protein: CASSQGVGGRETQYF. The CDR3 DNA sequence: TGTGCCAGCAGCCAAGGGGTGGGGGGGCGTGAGACCCAGTACTTC.

This clone was detected a few times. The rearrangement links TRBV24-1 to TRBJ1-2; 9 bases line up with TRBD1. Trimming cost V 4 bases and J 4 bases; bases outside gene matches: 6. The CDR3 covers 15 residues. Germline V gene data show CDR1 as KGHDR and CDR2 as SFDVKD. For the CDR3, the DNA is TGTGCCACCAGTGACCAGGGGACAGGGTCCTATGGCTACACCTTC. This gives the protein CATSDQGTGSYGYTF.

The gene calls are TRBV10-3 and TRBJ2-1, with 7 nucleotides matching TRBD2. The CDR3 has 15 residues. The V gene's germline CDR1 is ENHRY and CDR2 SYGVKD. V trimming: 3 bases; J trimming: 9 bases; junction bases outside the gene matches: 11. The CDR3 nucleotides read TGTGCCATCAGTGATCCGGCGGGAGAGAAGGGTGAGCAGTTCTTC. Encoded protein: CAISDPAGEKGEQFF.

The gene calls are TRBV7-6 and TRBJ1-1; D is ambiguous. This CDR3 region has 13 residues. CDR1 and CDR2 (germline): SGHVS, FNYEAQ. V was cut by 1 base and J by 0 bases, with 3 bases left in between. The DNA of the CDR3 is TGTGCCAGCAGCTTAGTAGTGAACACTGAAGCTTTCTTT. Its protein product is CASSLVVNTEAFF.

The rearrangement links TRBV24-1 to TRBJ2-7; 10 nucleotides align to TRBD1. The ends lost 4 bases at V and 3 bases at J; junction bases unmatched: 8. The CDR3 extends over 16 amino acids. Germline lookup yields CDR1 KGHDR and CDR2 SFDVKD. The DNA for the CDR3 is TGTGCCACCAGTGACGGGACAGGGGCAGGGAACTACGAGCAGTACTTC. Translated: CATSDGTGAGNYEQYF.

The DNA of the CDR3 is TGCGCCAGCAGCCGGGCCCCGGGACAGGGTTTTTCAGAGACCCAGTACTTC. Amino acids: CASSRAPGQGFSETQYF. This chain connects TRBV5-1 to TRBJ2-5, with 9 bases lining up with TRBD1. Germline V lookup: CDR1 SGHRS, CDR2 YFSETQ. Trimming at V came to 4 bases and at J to 4 bases, leaving 14 bases not matched to a gene. The CDR3 has 17 amino acids.

This clone was seen only once. CDR3 in DNA: TGTGCCAGCGGGCTTGAAGAGACCCAGTACTTC. This sequence encodes CASGLEETQYF. The V gene is TRBV7-9, the J gene TRBJ2-5, with D uncertain. This CDR3 is 11 amino acids long. V was clipped by 8 bases and J by 3 bases, with 7 bases between them. Germline CDR1 reads SEHNR; CDR2 reads FQNEAQ (reference sequence).

V is TRBV18 and J is TRBJ2-5; D is uncertain. This CDR3 has 12 amino acids. Trimming took off 2 bases at V and 5 bases at J, with 6 bases between the two ends. The germline CDR1 and CDR2 sequences are KGHSH and LQKENI. The CDR3 spells CASSPDMETQYF. The CDR3 coding sequence is TGTGCCAGCTCACCAGACATGGAGACCCAGTACTTC.

V and J are TRBV7-9 and TRBJ1-2; the D is unclear. Germline CDR1 and CDR2: SEHNR and FQNEAQ (reference sequence). The CDR3 is 17 amino acids. V lost 1 base to trimming and J lost 2 bases, with 17 bases between them. CDR3: CASSLEYLRAANYGYTF. CDR3 coding DNA: TGTGCCAGCAGCTTAGAATATTTGCGAGCCGCGAACTATGGCTACACCTTC.

This clone was observed a handful of times. J is TRBJ2-1 and V is TRBV24-1, with 8 positions matching TRBD2. Germline trimming cut 10 bases from V and 1 base from J; bases unmatched to any gene: 5. CDR1 is KGHDR and CDR2 is SFDVKD in the germline V gene. The CDR3 runs 14 residues. The chain's CDR3 is CATQLAGSYNEQFF. Written as DNA, the CDR3 is TGTGCCACTCAGCTAGCGGGTTCCTACAATGAGCAGTTCTTC.

The chain joins TRBV4-2 to TRBJ1-3; D unresolved. Germline values: CDR1 LGHNA, CDR2 YNFKEQ. V lost 0 bases, J lost 0 bases, and 9 bases lay in between. The CDR3 runs 16 residues. This chain's CDR3 is CASSQDPGSSGNTIYF. CDR3 sequence (DNA): TGTGCCAGCAGCCAAGATCCGGGGAGCTCTGGAAACACCATATATTTT.